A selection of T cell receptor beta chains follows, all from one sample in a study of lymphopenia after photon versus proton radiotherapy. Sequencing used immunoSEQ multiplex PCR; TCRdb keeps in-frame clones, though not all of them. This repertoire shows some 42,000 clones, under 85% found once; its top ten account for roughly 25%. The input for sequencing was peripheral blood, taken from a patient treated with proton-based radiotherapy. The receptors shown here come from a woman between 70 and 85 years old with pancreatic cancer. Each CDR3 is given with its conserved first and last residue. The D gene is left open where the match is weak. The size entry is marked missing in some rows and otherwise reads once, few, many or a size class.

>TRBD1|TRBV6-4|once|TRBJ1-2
TGTGCCAGCAGTGACCTGACAGGGCGTCGCTCTAACTATGGCTACACCTTC
CASSDLTGRRSNYGYTF
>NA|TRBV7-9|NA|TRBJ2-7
TGTGCCAGCAGTAAACACCGAAGCGGTCCTCCCTACGAGCAGTACTTC
CASSKHRSGPPYEQYF
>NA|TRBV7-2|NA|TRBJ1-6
TGTGCCAGCAGCTTAGCGAATATAGGCCCCACGGCGAATTCACCCCTCCACTTT
CASSLANIGPTANSPLHF
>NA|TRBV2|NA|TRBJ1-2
TGTGCCAGCAGTGAACAGAACTATGGCTACACCTTC
CASSEQNYGYTF
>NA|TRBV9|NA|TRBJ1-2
TGTGCCAGCAGCGTTTTATCGGAGGCCTATGGCTACACCTTC
CASSVLSEAYGYTF
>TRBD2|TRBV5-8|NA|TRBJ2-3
TGTGCCAGCAGCTTGGCCGGGACTAGCGGGAGGTCCACAGATACGCAGTATTTT
CASSLAGTSGRSTDTQYF
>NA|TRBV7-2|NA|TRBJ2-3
TGTGCCAGCAGCACAACCGGGACTTCAGATACGCAGTATTTT
CASSTTGTSDTQYF
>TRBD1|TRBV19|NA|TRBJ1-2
TGTGCCAGTAGTCCGCAACAGGGGTGGTATGGCTACACCTTC
CASSPQQGWYGYTF
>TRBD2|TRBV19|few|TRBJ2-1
TGTGCCAGTAGTATTGGGGGGGTTGGGTTTATCGATGAGCAGTTCTTC
CASSIGGVGFIDEQFF
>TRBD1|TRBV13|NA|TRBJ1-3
TGTGCCAGCAGACGGCAGGGGGTTATTGGAAACACCATATATTTT
CASRRQGVIGNTIYF